Listed below are T cell receptor beta chains from one sample, sequenced in a study of T cells in Graves' hyperthyroidism and ophthalmopathy. TCRdb passed the multiplex PCR reads through MiXCR, listing each CDR3 protein once. The sample has 350,000 to 400,000 distinct CDR3 sequences, roughly 19% seen once; the top ten hold around 3.4%. Material for sequencing was blood. The receptors derive from a woman aged 18 to 35 with Graves' hyperthyroidism. CDR3s include the opening cysteine and the closing phenylalanine or tryptophan. Fields, in order: CDR3 protein, CDR3 DNA, J gene, D gene, V gene, clone size. A D gene is named only where the DNA matches it firmly. The size entry is marked missing in some rows and otherwise reads once, few, many or a size class.

CDR3 protein: CASSFDGTDLRKYF
CDR3 DNA: TGCGCCAGCAGCTTCGACGGGACGGACCTTCGTAAGTACTTC
J gene: TRBJ2-7
D gene: NA
V gene: TRBV5-1
clone size: many

CDR3 protein: CASSPDSGPGELFF
CDR3 DNA: TGTGCCAGCAGCCCGGATAGCGGGCCCGGGGAGCTGTTTTTT
J gene: TRBJ2-2
D gene: TRBD2
V gene: TRBV9
clone size: few

CDR3 protein: CASSVGRRTARYGYTF
CDR3 DNA: TGTGCCAGCAGTGTGGGCAGGCGTACGGCGAGGTATGGCTACACCTTC
J gene: TRBJ1-2
D gene: NA
V gene: TRBV6-1
clone size: many

CDR3 protein: CASRKDNLNTEAFF
CDR3 DNA: TGTGCCAGCAGAAAGGACAATTTGAACACTGAAGCTTTCTTT
J gene: TRBJ1-1
D gene: NA
V gene: TRBV6-4
clone size: many

CDR3 protein: CASSEPRSSYEQYF
CDR3 DNA: TGTGCCAGCAGTGAACCGCGGAGCTCCTACGAGCAGTACTTC
J gene: TRBJ2-7
D gene: NA
V gene: TRBV2
clone size: many

CDR3 protein: CASSLLTMNTGELFF
CDR3 DNA: TGTGCCAGCAGCTTGTTAACAATGAACACCGGGGAGCTGTTTTTT
J gene: TRBJ2-2
D gene: NA
V gene: TRBV5-6
clone size: many

CDR3 protein: CASSFGFTRTEAFF
CDR3 DNA: TGTGCCAGCAGTTTTGGATTTACGAGAACTGAAGCTTTCTTT
J gene: TRBJ1-1
D gene: NA
V gene: TRBV28
clone size: many

CDR3 protein: CASSYSMLIQNQETQYF
CDR3 DNA: TGTGCCAGCAGTTACTCGATGTTGATCCAGAACCAAGAGACCCAGTACTTC
J gene: TRBJ2-5
D gene: NA
V gene: TRBV6-7
clone size: many

CDR3 protein: CSASTGRVNTEAFF
CDR3 DNA: TGCAGTGCATCGACAGGGAGGGTGAACACTGAAGCTTTCTTT
J gene: TRBJ1-1
D gene: TRBD1
V gene: TRBV20-1
clone size: many

CDR3 protein: CASSEGLGLQETQYF
CDR3 DNA: TGTGCCAGCAGCGAGGGACTGGGACTTCAAGAGACCCAGTACTTC
J gene: TRBJ2-5
D gene: NA
V gene: TRBV6-1
clone size: many

CDR3 protein: CSAVQGARYNGEAFF
CDR3 DNA: TGCAGTGCTGTACAGGGGGCGCGGTATAATGGTGAAGCTTTCTTT
J gene: TRBJ1-1
D gene: TRBD1
V gene: TRBV20-1
clone size: many

CDR3 protein: CASSILTAGRYGYTF
CDR3 DNA: TGTGCCAGTAGTATATTAACAGCCGGTCGTTATGGCTACACCTTC
J gene: TRBJ1-2
D gene: NA
V gene: TRBV19
clone size: many

CDR3 protein: CASSLPVSGNTIYF
CDR3 DNA: TGTGCCAGCAGTTTGCCGGTCTCGGGAAACACCATATATTTT
J gene: TRBJ1-3
D gene: NA
V gene: TRBV12-3/TRBV12-4
clone size: many

CDR3 protein: CASSFEKNYGYTF
CDR3 DNA: TGCGCCAGCAGCTTCGAGAAAAACTATGGCTACACCTTC
J gene: TRBJ1-2
D gene: NA
V gene: TRBV5-1
clone size: many

CDR3 protein: CSARLAGRTYEQYF
CDR3 DNA: TGCAGTGCGAGACTAGCGGGGCGAACCTACGAGCAGTACTTC
J gene: TRBJ2-7
D gene: TRBD2
V gene: TRBV20-1
clone size: many

CDR3 protein: CASSRDERTEAFF
CDR3 DNA: TGTGCCAGCAGCCGAGACGAGCGGACTGAAGCTTTCTTT
J gene: TRBJ1-1
D gene: NA
V gene: TRBV14
clone size: many

CDR3 protein: CASSLPGQGHQETQYF
CDR3 DNA: TGTGCCAGCAGCTTGCCGGGACAGGGCCACCAGGAGACCCAGTACTTC
J gene: TRBJ2-5
D gene: TRBD1
V gene: TRBV28
clone size: many

CDR3 protein: CASCRRGGDGELFF
CDR3 DNA: TGTGCCAGCTGTCGTCGCGGGGGGGACGGGGAGCTGTTTTTT
J gene: TRBJ2-2
D gene: TRBD2
V gene: TRBV6-1
clone size: NA

CDR3 protein: CSASRGLGQPQHF
CDR3 DNA: TGCAGTGCTAGCCGGGGGCTCGGTCAGCCCCAGCATTTT
J gene: TRBJ1-5
D gene: NA
V gene: TRBV20-1
clone size: many

CDR3 protein: CAWRRGWNYGYTF
CDR3 DNA: TGTGCCTGGAGAAGAGGATGGAACTATGGCTACACCTTC
J gene: TRBJ1-2
D gene: NA
V gene: TRBV30
clone size: many

CDR3 protein: CASSLASDSNSPLHF
CDR3 DNA: TGCGCCAGCAGCTTGGCTTCGGACAGTAACTCACCCCTCCACTTT
J gene: TRBJ1-6
D gene: NA
V gene: TRBV5-1
clone size: few

CDR3 protein: CASSVGLNQPQHF
CDR3 DNA: TGTGCCAGCAGTGTCGGACTGAATCAGCCCCAGCATTTT
J gene: TRBJ1-5
D gene: NA
V gene: TRBV6-1
clone size: many

CDR3 protein: CASIVGVEAFF
CDR3 DNA: TGTGCCAGCATAGTGGGGGTTGAAGCTTTCTTT
J gene: TRBJ1-1
D gene: NA
V gene: TRBV12-3/TRBV12-4
clone size: many

CDR3 protein: CSARAAGGPYEQYF
CDR3 DNA: TGCAGTGCTAGAGCGGCGGGGGGCCCCTACGAGCAGTACTTC
J gene: TRBJ2-7
D gene: TRBD2
V gene: TRBV20-1
clone size: NA